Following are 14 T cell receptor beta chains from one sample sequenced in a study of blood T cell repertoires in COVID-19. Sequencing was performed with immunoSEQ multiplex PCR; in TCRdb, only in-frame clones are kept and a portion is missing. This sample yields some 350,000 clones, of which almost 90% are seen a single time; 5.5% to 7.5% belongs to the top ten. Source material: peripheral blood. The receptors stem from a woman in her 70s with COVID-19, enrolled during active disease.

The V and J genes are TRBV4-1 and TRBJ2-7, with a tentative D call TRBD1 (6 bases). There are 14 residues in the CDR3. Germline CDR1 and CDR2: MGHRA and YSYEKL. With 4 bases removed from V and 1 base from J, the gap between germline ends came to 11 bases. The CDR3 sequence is CASSPRQASYEQYF. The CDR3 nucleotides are TGCGCCAGCAGCCCCCGACAGGCATCCTACGAGCAGTACTTC.

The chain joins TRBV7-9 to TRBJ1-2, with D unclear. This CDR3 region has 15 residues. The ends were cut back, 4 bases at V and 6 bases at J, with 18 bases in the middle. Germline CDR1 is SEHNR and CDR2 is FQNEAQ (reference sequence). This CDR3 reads CASSYSTGAVHGYTF. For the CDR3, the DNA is TGTGCCAGCAGCTACTCGACGGGAGCAGTCCATGGCTACACCTTC. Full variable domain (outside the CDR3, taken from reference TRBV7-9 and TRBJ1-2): DTGVSQNPRHKITKRGQNVTFRCDPISEHNRLYWYRQTLGQGPEFLTYFQNEAQLEKSRLLSDRFSAERPKGSFSTLEIQRTEQGDSAMYLCASSYSTGAVHGYTFGSGTRLTVV.

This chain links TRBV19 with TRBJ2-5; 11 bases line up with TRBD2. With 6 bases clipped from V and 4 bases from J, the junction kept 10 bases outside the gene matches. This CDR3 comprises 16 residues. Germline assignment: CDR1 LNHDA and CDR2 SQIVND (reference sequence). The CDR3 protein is CASSTTSGAFLETQYF. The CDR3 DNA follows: TGTGCCAGTAGCACGACTAGCGGGGCCTTCCTAGAGACCCAGTACTTC. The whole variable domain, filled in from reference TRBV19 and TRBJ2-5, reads DGGITQSPKYLFRKEGQNVTLSCEQNLNHDAMYWYRQDPGQGLRLIYYSQIVNDFQKGDIAEGYSVSREKKESFPLTVTSAQKNPTAFYLCASSTTSGAFLETQYFGPGTRLLVL.

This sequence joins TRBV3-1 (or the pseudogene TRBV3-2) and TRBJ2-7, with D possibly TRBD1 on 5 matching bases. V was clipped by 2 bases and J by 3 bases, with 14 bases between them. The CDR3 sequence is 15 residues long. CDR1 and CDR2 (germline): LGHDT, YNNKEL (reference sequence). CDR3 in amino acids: CASSQTQGSFYEQYF. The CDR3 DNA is TGTGCCAGCAGCCAAACGCAGGGAAGTTTCTACGAGCAGTACTTC.

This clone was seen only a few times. The CDR3 loop reads CASSSGTSGASDTQYF. The CDR3 coding sequence is TGTGCCAGCAGCTCAGGGACTAGCGGGGCGTCAGATACGCAGTATTTT. The rearrangement uses TRBV7-3 and TRBJ2-3; 13 bases fit TRBD2. CDR3 length: 16 residues. J lost 4 bases, V lost 4 bases, and 5 bases had no gene match. Germline assignment: CDR1 SGHTA and CDR2 FQGTGA.

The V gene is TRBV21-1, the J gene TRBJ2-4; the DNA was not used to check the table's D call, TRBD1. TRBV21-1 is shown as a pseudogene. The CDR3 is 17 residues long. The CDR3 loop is CASSGRGPGGARNIQYF. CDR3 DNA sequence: TGTGCCAGCAGCGGACGAGGCCCAGGGGGCGCAAGGAACATTCAGTACTTC.

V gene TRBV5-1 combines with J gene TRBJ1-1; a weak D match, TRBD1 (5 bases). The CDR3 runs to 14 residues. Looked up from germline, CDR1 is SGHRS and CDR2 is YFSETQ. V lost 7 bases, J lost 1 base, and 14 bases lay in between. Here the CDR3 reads CASLEGAGNTEAFF. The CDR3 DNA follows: TGCGCCAGCCTCGAAGGGGCAGGGAACACTGAAGCTTTCTTT.

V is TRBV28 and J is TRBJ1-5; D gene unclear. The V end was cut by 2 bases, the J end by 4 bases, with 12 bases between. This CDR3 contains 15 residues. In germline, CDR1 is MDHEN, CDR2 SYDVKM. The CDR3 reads CASSLGWAANQPQHF. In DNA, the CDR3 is TGTGCCAGCAGTTTAGGGTGGGCAGCTAATCAGCCCCAGCATTTT.

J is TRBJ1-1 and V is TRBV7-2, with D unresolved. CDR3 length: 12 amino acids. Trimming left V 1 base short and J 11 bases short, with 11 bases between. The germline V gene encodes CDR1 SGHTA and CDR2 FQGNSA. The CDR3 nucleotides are TGTGCCAGCAGCTTAGGCGGGCGGGTGGCTTTCTTT. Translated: CASSLGGRVAFF.

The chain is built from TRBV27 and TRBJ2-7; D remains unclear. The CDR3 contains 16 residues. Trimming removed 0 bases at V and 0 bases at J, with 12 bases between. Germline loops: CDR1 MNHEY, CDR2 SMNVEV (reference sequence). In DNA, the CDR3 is TGTGCCAGCAGTTTATCGATCCGAGGAGACTCCTACGAGCAGTACTTC. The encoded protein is CASSLSIRGDSYEQYF.

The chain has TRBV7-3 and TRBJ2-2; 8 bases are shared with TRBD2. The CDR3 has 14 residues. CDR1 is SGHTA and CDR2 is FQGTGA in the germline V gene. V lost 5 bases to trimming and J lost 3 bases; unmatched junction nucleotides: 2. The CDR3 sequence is CASSPGGDTGELFF. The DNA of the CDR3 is TGTGCCAGCAGCCCCGGGGGGGACACCGGGGAGCTGTTTTTT.

CDR3 residues: CASSPQRDSPVHF. The CDR3 coding sequence is TGTGCCAGCAGCCCTCAAAGGGACAGTCCAGTCCACTTT. This rearrangement joins TRBV12-3 or TRBV12-4 to TRBJ1-6; TRBD1 matches 7 bases. V shed 6 bases and J 17 bases; nucleotides not matched to a gene: 13. The CDR3 loop spans 13 amino acids.

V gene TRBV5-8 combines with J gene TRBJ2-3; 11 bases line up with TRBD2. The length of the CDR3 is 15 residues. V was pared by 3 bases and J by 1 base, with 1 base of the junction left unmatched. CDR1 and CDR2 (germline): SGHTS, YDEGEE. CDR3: CASSSTSGGTDTQYF. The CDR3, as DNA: TGTGCCAGCAGCTCGACTAGCGGGGGCACAGATACGCAGTATTTT.

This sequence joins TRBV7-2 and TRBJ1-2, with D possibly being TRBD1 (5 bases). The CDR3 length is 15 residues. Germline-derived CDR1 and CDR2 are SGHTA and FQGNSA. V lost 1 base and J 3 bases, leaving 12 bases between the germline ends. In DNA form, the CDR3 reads TGTGCCAGCAGCTTAGAGGTGGGGCGCGACTATGGCTACACCTTC. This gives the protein CASSLEVGRDYGYTF. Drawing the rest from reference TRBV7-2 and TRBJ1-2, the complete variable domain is GAGVSQSPSNKVTEKGKDVELRCDPISGHTALYWYRQSLGQGLEFLIYFQGNSAPDKSGLPSDRFSAERTGGSVSTLTIQRTQQEDSAVYLCASSLEVGRDYGYTFGSGTRLTVV.